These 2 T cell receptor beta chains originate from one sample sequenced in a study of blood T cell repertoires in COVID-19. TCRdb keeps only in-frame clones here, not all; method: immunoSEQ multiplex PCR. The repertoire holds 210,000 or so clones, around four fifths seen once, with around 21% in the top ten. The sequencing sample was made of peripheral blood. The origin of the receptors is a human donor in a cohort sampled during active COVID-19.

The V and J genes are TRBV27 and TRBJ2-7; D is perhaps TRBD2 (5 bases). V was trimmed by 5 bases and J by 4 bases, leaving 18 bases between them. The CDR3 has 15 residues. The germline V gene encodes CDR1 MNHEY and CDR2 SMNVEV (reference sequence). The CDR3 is CASSPDRDLSYEQYF. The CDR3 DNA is TGTGCCAGCAGTCCCGACCGGGATCTCTCTTACGAGCAGTACTTC.

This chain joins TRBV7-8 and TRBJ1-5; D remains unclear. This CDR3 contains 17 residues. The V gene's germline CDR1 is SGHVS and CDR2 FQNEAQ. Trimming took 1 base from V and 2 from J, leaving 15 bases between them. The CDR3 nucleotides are TGTGCCAGCAGCTTAGTACCGCGCGTTGGGCGCAATCAGCCCCAGCATTTT. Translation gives CASSLVPRVGRNQPQHF.